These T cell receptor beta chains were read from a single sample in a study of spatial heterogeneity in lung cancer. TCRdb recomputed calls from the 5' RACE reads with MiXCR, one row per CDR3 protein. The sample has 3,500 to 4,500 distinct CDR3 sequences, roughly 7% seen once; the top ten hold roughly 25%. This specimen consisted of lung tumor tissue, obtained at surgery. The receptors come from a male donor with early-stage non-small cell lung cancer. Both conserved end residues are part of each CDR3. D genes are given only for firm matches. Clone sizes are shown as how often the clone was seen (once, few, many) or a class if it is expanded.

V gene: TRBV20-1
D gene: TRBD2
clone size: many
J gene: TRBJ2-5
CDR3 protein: CSARDRLAGAQETQYF
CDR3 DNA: TGCAGTGCTAGAGATCGGCTAGCGGGGGCCCAAGAGACCCAGTACTTC

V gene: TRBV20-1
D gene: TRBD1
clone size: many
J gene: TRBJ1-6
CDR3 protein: CSARQGPGHNSPLHF
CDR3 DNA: TGCAGTGCAAGACAGGGGCCAGGACATAATTCACCCCTCCACTTT

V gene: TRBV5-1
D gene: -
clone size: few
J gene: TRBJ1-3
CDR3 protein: CASSSDTSSGNTIYF
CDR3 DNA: TGCGCCAGCAGCTCGGACACGAGCTCTGGAAACACCATATATTTT

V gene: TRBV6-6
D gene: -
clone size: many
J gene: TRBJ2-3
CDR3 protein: CASSSTDTQYF
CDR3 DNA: TGTGCCAGCAGTTCCACAGATACGCAGTATTTT

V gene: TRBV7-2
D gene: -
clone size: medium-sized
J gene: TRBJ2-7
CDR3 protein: CASSLEGRGPPYEQYF
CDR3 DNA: TGTGCCAGCAGCTTAGAGGGCAGGGGTCCCCCCTACGAGCAGTACTTC

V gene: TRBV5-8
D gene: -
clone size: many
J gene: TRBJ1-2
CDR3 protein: CASSLFRGAGYGYTF
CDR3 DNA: TGTGCCAGCAGCTTGTTTCGGGGCGCAGGATATGGCTACACCTTC

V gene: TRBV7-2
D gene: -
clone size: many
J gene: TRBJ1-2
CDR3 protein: CASSSTGQRGYTF
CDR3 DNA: TGTGCCAGCAGCTCCACGGGGCAGAGGGGCTACACCTTC

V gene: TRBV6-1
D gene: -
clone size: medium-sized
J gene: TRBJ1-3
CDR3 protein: CATDRGSGNTIYF
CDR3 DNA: TGTGCCACAGACCGGGGTTCTGGAAACACCATATATTTT

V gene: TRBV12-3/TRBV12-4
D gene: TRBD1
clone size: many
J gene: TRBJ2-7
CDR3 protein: CASSGQGAREQYF
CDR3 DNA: TGTGCCAGCAGTGGACAGGGGGCTCGGGAGCAGTACTTC

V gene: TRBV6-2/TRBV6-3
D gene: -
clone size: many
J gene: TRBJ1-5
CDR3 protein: CATSRGQPQHF
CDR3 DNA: TGTGCCACCTCACGGGGTCAGCCCCAGCATTTT

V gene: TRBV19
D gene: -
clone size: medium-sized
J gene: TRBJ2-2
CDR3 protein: CASSIAGELFF
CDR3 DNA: TGTGCCAGTAGTATAGCCGGGGAGCTGTTTTTT

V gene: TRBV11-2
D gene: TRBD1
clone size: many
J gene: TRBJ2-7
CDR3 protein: CASSVPGQGYHEQYF
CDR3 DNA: TGTGCCAGCAGCGTGCCGGGACAGGGGTATCACGAGCAGTACTTC

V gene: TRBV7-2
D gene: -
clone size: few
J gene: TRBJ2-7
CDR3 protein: CASSHRQGGYEQYF
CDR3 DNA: TGTGCCAGCAGCCACCGACAGGGAGGATACGAGCAGTACTTC

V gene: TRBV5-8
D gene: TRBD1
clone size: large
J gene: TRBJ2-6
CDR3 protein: CASSHRGDHPGANVLTF
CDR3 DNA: TGTGCCAGCAGTCACAGGGGGGATCACCCCGGGGCCAACGTCCTGACTTTC

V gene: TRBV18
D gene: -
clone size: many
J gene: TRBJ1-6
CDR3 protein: CASSPQNGQGNSPLHF
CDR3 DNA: TGTGCCAGCTCACCACAGAATGGGCAGGGGAATTCACCCCTCCACTTT

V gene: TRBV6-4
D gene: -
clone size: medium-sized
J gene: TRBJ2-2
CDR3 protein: CASSASPGTGELFF
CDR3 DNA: TGTGCCAGCAGTGCGAGTCCCGGCACCGGGGAGCTGTTTTTT

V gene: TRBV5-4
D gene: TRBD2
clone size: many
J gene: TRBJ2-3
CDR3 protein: CASSQPGGGWADTQYF
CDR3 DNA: TGTGCCAGCAGCCAACCAGGCGGGGGGTGGGCAGATACGCAGTATTTT

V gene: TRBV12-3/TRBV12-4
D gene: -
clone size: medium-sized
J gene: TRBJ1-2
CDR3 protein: CASSPDPDYGYTF
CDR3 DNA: TGTGCCAGCAGTCCTGATCCCGACTATGGCTACACCTTC

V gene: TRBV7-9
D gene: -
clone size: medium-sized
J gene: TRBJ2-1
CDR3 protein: CASSDFSSYNEQFF
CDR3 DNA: TGTGCCAGCAGCGACTTTTCCTCCTACAATGAGCAGTTCTTC

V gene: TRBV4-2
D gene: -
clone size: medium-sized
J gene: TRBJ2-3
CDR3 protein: CASSQDRGDTQYF
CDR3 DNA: TGTGCCAGCAGCCAAGACAGGGGTGATACGCAGTATTTT